Listed below are T cell receptor beta chains from one sample, sequenced in a study of shared clonotypes between healthy human individuals. Clones were sequenced by immunoSEQ multiplex PCR, and TCRdb holds only the in-frame ones, with some missing. The profile shows roughly 1.5 million clones, nearly 99% of them singletons. Sequencing input: naive CD4+ T cells sorted from blood. These receptors all stem from a man aged 25 to 40 in good health. Both conserved end residues are part of each CDR3. A D gene is named only where the DNA matches it firmly. Where a row states a size, it is once, few, many or the class of an expanded clone; other rows omit it.

clone size: NA; V gene: TRBV6-1; J gene: TRBJ2-1; D gene: NA; CDR3 protein: CASSVEYRFDEQFF; CDR3 DNA: TGTGCCAGCAGTGTCGAATATCGGTTTGATGAGCAGTTCTTC
clone size: NA; V gene: TRBV18; J gene: TRBJ2-7; D gene: NA; CDR3 protein: CASSPEAGASYEQYF; CDR3 DNA: TGTGCCAGCTCCCCGGAAGCCGGGGCTTCCTACGAGCAGTACTTC
clone size: NA; V gene: TRBV4-1; J gene: TRBJ2-2; D gene: TRBD2; CDR3 protein: CASTTIGTSGIANTGELFF; CDR3 DNA: TGCGCCAGCACCACTATAGGAACTAGCGGGATTGCGAACACCGGGGAGCTGTTTTTT
clone size: NA; V gene: TRBV5-6; J gene: TRBJ1-1; D gene: TRBD1; CDR3 protein: CASSLRLGTGAQVTEAFF; CDR3 DNA: TGTGCCAGCAGCTTAAGGCTCGGGACAGGGGCGCAGGTTACTGAAGCTTTCTTT
clone size: NA; V gene: TRBV4-2; J gene: TRBJ2-7; D gene: TRBD2; CDR3 protein: CASSQGAGGPYEQYF; CDR3 DNA: TGTGCCAGCAGCCAGGGGGCGGGAGGGCCTTACGAGCAGTACTTC
clone size: NA; V gene: TRBV10-1; J gene: TRBJ2-1; D gene: NA; CDR3 protein: CASSESRGGEQFF; CDR3 DNA: TGCGCCAGCAGTGAGTCTCGGGGTGGTGAGCAGTTCTTC
clone size: NA; V gene: TRBV11-3; J gene: TRBJ2-3; D gene: NA; CDR3 protein: CASSLNQGNTQYF; CDR3 DNA: TGTGCCAGCAGCTTGAATCAGGGAAATACGCAGTATTTT
clone size: NA; V gene: TRBV11-2; J gene: TRBJ2-2; D gene: TRBD1; CDR3 protein: CASSLRGRGTGELFF; CDR3 DNA: TGTGCCAGCAGCTTGAGGGGGCGCGGCACCGGGGAGCTGTTTTTT
clone size: NA; V gene: TRBV7-9; J gene: TRBJ1-1; D gene: NA; CDR3 protein: CASSSYILVGMNTEAFF; CDR3 DNA: TGTGCCAGCAGCTCCTATATCCTGGTAGGGATGAACACTGAAGCTTTCTTT
clone size: NA; V gene: TRBV9; J gene: TRBJ1-2; D gene: TRBD1; CDR3 protein: CASSNGQGNGYTF; CDR3 DNA: TGTGCCAGCAGCAACGGACAGGGTAACGGCTACACCTTC
clone size: once; V gene: TRBV5-1; J gene: TRBJ2-1; D gene: TRBD2; CDR3 protein: CASSLIRGRGYNEQFF; CDR3 DNA: TGCGCCAGCAGCCTCATTCGCGGGAGGGGATACAATGAGCAGTTCTTC
clone size: NA; V gene: TRBV6-5; J gene: TRBJ2-7; D gene: NA; CDR3 protein: CASKGPYEEQYF; CDR3 DNA: TGTGCCAGCAAAGGTCCCTACGAAGAGCAGTACTTC
clone size: NA; V gene: TRBV4-3; J gene: TRBJ2-6; D gene: NA; CDR3 protein: CASSQESPLSGANVLTF; CDR3 DNA: TGCGCCAGCAGCCAAGAATCTCCCCTCTCTGGGGCCAACGTCCTGACTTTC
clone size: NA; V gene: TRBV2; J gene: TRBJ2-1; D gene: NA; CDR3 protein: CASRGTTTSNLSYNEQFF; CDR3 DNA: TGTGCCAGCAGGGGCACCACTACCTCGAACCTCTCCTACAATGAGCAGTTCTTC
clone size: NA; V gene: TRBV5-1; J gene: TRBJ2-1; D gene: TRBD2; CDR3 protein: CASSYLAGVDNEQFF; CDR3 DNA: TGCGCCAGCAGCTACCTAGCGGGAGTAGACAATGAGCAGTTCTTC
clone size: NA; V gene: TRBV28; J gene: TRBJ1-2; D gene: NA; CDR3 protein: CASSFESGYTF; CDR3 DNA: TGTGCCAGCAGTTTTGAAAGTGGCTACACCTTC
clone size: NA; V gene: TRBV11-2; J gene: TRBJ2-5; D gene: NA; CDR3 protein: CASSTAETQYF; CDR3 DNA: TGTGCCAGCAGCACCGCCGAGACCCAGTACTTC
clone size: NA; V gene: TRBV18; J gene: TRBJ2-7; D gene: NA; CDR3 protein: CASSPRVIAVGEQYF; CDR3 DNA: TGTGCCAGCTCCCCCAGGGTCATCGCGGTGGGCGAGCAGTACTTC
clone size: NA; V gene: TRBV5-1; J gene: TRBJ1-1; D gene: NA; CDR3 protein: CASSFPGAAATEAFF; CDR3 DNA: TGCGCCAGCAGCTTCCCAGGTGCGGCGGCCACTGAAGCTTTCTTT
clone size: once; V gene: TRBV27; J gene: TRBJ1-2; D gene: TRBD1; CDR3 protein: CASSISRDRAGGYGYTF; CDR3 DNA: TGTGCCAGCAGTATTTCCCGGGACAGGGCTGGTGGCTATGGCTACACCTTC
clone size: once; V gene: TRBV6-1; J gene: TRBJ1-5; D gene: TRBD1; CDR3 protein: CASSEERVRGQWDQPQHF; CDR3 DNA: TGTGCCAGCAGTGAAGAGAGGGTTAGGGGACAGTGGGATCAGCCCCAGCATTTT
clone size: NA; V gene: TRBV7-7; J gene: TRBJ2-7; D gene: NA; CDR3 protein: CASSLEEGANSYEQYF; CDR3 DNA: TGTGCTAGCAGCTTAGAGGAGGGAGCGAACTCCTACGAGCAGTACTTC
clone size: NA; V gene: TRBV18; J gene: TRBJ2-1; D gene: TRBD2; CDR3 protein: CASSSIAGGHNEQFF; CDR3 DNA: TGTGCCAGCTCATCAATAGCGGGAGGACACAATGAGCAGTTCTTC
clone size: NA; V gene: TRBV19; J gene: TRBJ2-5; D gene: NA; CDR3 protein: CASSIPSRDWKETQYF; CDR3 DNA: TGTGCCAGTAGTATACCCAGCCGGGACTGGAAAGAGACCCAGTACTTC
clone size: NA; V gene: TRBV12-2; J gene: TRBJ1-3; D gene: NA; CDR3 protein: CASRESDRRSGNTIYF; CDR3 DNA: TGTGCAAGTCGCGAGTCCGACAGACGCTCTGGAAACACCATATATTTT
clone size: NA; V gene: TRBV19; J gene: TRBJ1-4; D gene: NA; CDR3 protein: CASSIRQGNNEKLFF; CDR3 DNA: TGTGCCAGTAGTATCCGCCAGGGCAATAATGAAAAACTGTTTTTT
clone size: NA; V gene: TRBV2; J gene: TRBJ1-4; D gene: TRBD1; CDR3 protein: CASSGDRTLTAEKLFF; CDR3 DNA: TGTGCCAGCAGTGGGGACAGGACGCTCACAGCGGAAAAACTGTTTTTT
clone size: NA; V gene: TRBV11-2; J gene: TRBJ2-1; D gene: TRBD1; CDR3 protein: CASSLDLGTGTLGGNEQFF; CDR3 DNA: TGTGCCAGCAGCTTAGACTTGGGGACAGGGACCCTGGGGGGCAATGAGCAGTTCTTC
clone size: NA; V gene: TRBV7-9; J gene: TRBJ2-1; D gene: NA; CDR3 protein: CASSLVKVPYNEQFF; CDR3 DNA: TGTGCCAGCAGTTTAGTCAAGGTTCCCTACAATGAGCAGTTCTTC
clone size: NA; V gene: TRBV6-1; J gene: TRBJ2-3; D gene: NA; CDR3 protein: CASQLQGVPTDTQYF; CDR3 DNA: TGTGCCAGCCAGTTGCAGGGAGTCCCCACAGATACGCAGTATTTT
clone size: NA; V gene: TRBV6-6; J gene: TRBJ2-7; D gene: TRBD2; CDR3 protein: CASRGLANYEQYF; CDR3 DNA: TGTGCCAGCAGGGGACTAGCGAACTACGAGCAGTACTTC
clone size: NA; V gene: TRBV30; J gene: TRBJ2-7; D gene: NA; CDR3 protein: CAWSVLRGPYEQYF; CDR3 DNA: TGTGCCTGGAGTGTACTGAGAGGTCCCTACGAGCAGTACTTC
clone size: NA; V gene: TRBV5-1; J gene: TRBJ1-4; D gene: NA; CDR3 protein: CASSLSVEEKLFF; CDR3 DNA: TGCGCCAGCAGCCTCTCAGTTGAGGAAAAACTGTTTTTT